The source of this T cell receptor beta chain is a study of identical twins. Overall study results and limits: Twin sharing of out-of-frame TCR alpha was underestimated by models in monozygotic pairs. Conclusions rested on cross-sectional statistics rather than following the same donors. Beta out-of-frame twin sharing showed a weaker excess.

TCRdb re-analysed the 5' RACE reads in MiXCR, keeping a single row per CDR3 protein. In the table there are roughly 630,000 distinct CDR3 sequences, 7.1% of which are singletons. V shed 6 bases and J 2 bases; nucleotides not matched to a gene: 6. Germline V gene data show CDR1 as DFQATT and CDR2 as SNEGSKA (reference sequence). The CDR3 runs 13 residues. This clonotype was seen ten or more times. Its antigen is unknown. Separately, the same data were catalogued under a study of yellow fever vaccine responses in identical twins.

V usage is TRBV20-1 and J usage is TRBJ1-1, with 7 nucleotides matching TRBD1. The receptor was derived from a woman aged 18 to 35 in good health. The source material was PBMCs. The CDR3 spells CSARDSGNTEAFF. CDR3 nucleotide sequence: TGCAGTGCCAGGGACAGCGGAAACACTGAAGCTTTCTTT.